What follows are 15 T cell receptor beta chains derived from one specimen sequenced in a study of T cells in localized non-small cell lung cancer. The table came from immunoSEQ multiplex PCR; TCRdb's copy has only in-frame clones and leaves some out. In the table there are 5,400 or so clones, 85% of which are singletons. The input for sequencing was PBMCs, taken before any cancer treatment. The receptors stem from a woman between 40 and 69 years old with stage II lung adenocarcinoma.

This chain links TRBV4-2 with TRBJ1-2, with D unresolved. The V end lost 0 bases, the J end lost 8 bases, and 13 bases lay between the germline ends. Germline V gene data show CDR1 as LGHNA and CDR2 as YNFKEQ. The CDR3 has 14 residues. CDR3 amino acids: CASSQETALKGYTF. The CDR3, as DNA: TGTGCCAGCAGCCAAGAAACTGCTTTAAAAGGCTACACCTTC.

This clone was found once. The V call is TRBV6-5, the J call TRBJ2-3, with D unclear. The CDR3 sequence is 13 residues long. Between the trimmed V and J ends, which lost 4 bases and 1 base, there was a span of 6 bases. Germline assignment: CDR1 MNHEY and CDR2 SVGAGI. CDR3 DNA sequence: TGTGCCAGCAGTTCCAGCCGCACAGATACGCAGTATTTT. Its translation: CASSSSRTDTQYF.

The chain couples TRBV25-1 to TRBJ2-7; TRBD2 agrees at 11 bases. V lost 4 bases and J lost 3; bases outside the gene matches: 5. The CDR3 is 15 residues long. Germline assignment: CDR1 MGHDK and CDR2 SYGVNS. CDR3 residues: CASSGILAGVYEQYF. The CDR3 region has the DNA TGTGCCAGCAGTGGAATACTAGCGGGAGTCTACGAGCAGTACTTC.

The chain has TRBV5-4 and TRBJ1-6, with D uncertain. Germline-derived CDR1 and CDR2 are SGHNT and YYREEE (reference sequence). This CDR3 spans 15 amino acids. The V and J ends lost 2 bases and 5 bases respectively, with 11 bases between them. CDR3 amino acids: CASSFSPGNNSPLHF. CDR3 DNA: TGTGCCAGCAGCTTCAGCCCAGGCAATAATTCACCCCTCCACTTT.

The chain couples TRBV25-1 to TRBJ1-6, with 8 bases lining up with TRBD1. Trimming took 7 bases from V and 5 from J; bases not matched to a gene: 7. Germline V lookup: CDR1 MGHDK, CDR2 SYGVNS. The CDR3 length is 15 residues. The CDR3 region has the DNA TGTGCCAGCAAACTCGACAGGGGAAATAATTCACCCCTCCACTTT. Translating gives CASKLDRGNNSPLHF.

The V and J genes are TRBV29-1 and TRBJ1-5; D is perhaps TRBD1 (5 bases). There are 17 residues in the CDR3. CDR1 is SQVTM and CDR2 is ANQGSEA in the germline V gene. Trimming left V 8 bases short and J 4 bases short, with 27 bases between. As DNA, the CDR3 is TGCAGCCCATTCCCCACCGCCCGTAGACAGCCTAATCAGCCCCAGCATTTT. Encoded protein: CSPFPTARRQPNQPQHF. Looking up the rest from reference TRBV29-1 and TRBJ1-5 gives the full variable domain: SAVISQKPSRDICQRGTSLTIQCQVDSQVTMMFWYRQQPGQSLTLIATANQGSEATYESGFVIDKFPISRPNLTFSTLTVSNMSPEDSSIYLCSPFPTARRQPNQPQHFGDGTRLSIL.

The V call is TRBV5-6, the J call TRBJ2-7; 7 positions agree with TRBD1. CDR3 length equals 15 residues. V dropped 3 bases and J dropped 3; count of bases not matched to a gene: 9. CDR1 is SGHDT, CDR2 YYEEEE, per germline. For the CDR3, the DNA is TGTGCCAGCAGCTGGATGACAGGGTTAAACTACGAGCAGTACTTC. It yields the protein CASSWMTGLNYEQYF.

This clone was detected a few times. The chain links TRBV7-2 to TRBJ1-4; D is unresolved. Trimming removed 2 bases from V and 7 bases from J, with 23 bases in between. The CDR3 consists of 18 residues. CDR1 and CDR2 from the germline V gene are SGHTA and FQGNSA. In nucleotides, the CDR3 is TGTGCCAGCAGCTTAATGCCTTCGTTTTCCGGGAGCGGTGAAAAACTGTTTTTT. Its translation: CASSLMPSFSGSGEKLFF.

The chain carries TRBV6-5 and TRBJ1-5, with 7 bases that match TRBD1. The V gene end was trimmed by 7 bases and the J gene end by 7 bases; junction bases not matched to a gene: 7. Germline loops: CDR1 MNHEY, CDR2 SVGAGI. There are 13 residues in the CDR3. CDR3 in amino acids: CASTRDSLQPQHF. Written as DNA, the CDR3 is TGTGCCAGCACCCGGGACAGCCTCCAGCCCCAGCATTTT.

The gene calls are TRBV7-9 and TRBJ2-7; D is uncertain. CDR1 and CDR2 from the germline V gene are SEHNR and FQNEAQ (reference sequence). The V gene lost 5 bases and the J gene lost 8 bases, with 13 bases spanning the gap. The CDR3 has 12 amino acids. In DNA form, the CDR3 reads TGTGCCAGCAGCCTTTCTAGTAAACAGCAGTACTTC. Translating it yields CASSLSSKQQYF.

The chain has TRBV6-5 and TRBJ2-7; 10 bases agree with TRBD2. CDR1 MNHEY and CDR2 SVGAGI come from the germline V gene. The CDR3 runs to 14 residues. V was pared by 2 bases and J by 6 bases, with 4 bases of the junction left unmatched. The CDR3 sequence is CASSYRASGSEQYF. The CDR3 nucleotides are TGTGCCAGCAGTTACCGAGCTAGCGGGAGCGAGCAGTACTTC.

The CDR3 loop reads CASSRSGEPGELFF. CDR3 coding DNA: TGCGCCAGCAGCCGATCCGGGGAGCCCGGGGAGCTGTTTTTT. This chain joins TRBV5-1 and TRBJ2-2; perhaps TRBD2 as D (5 bases). The ends were cut back, 4 bases at V and 6 bases at J, with 13 bases in the middle. Germline assignment: CDR1 SGHRS and CDR2 YFSETQ. This CDR3 comprises 14 residues.

The V gene is TRBV7-9, the J gene TRBJ1-1, with a weak D call TRBD1 (6 bases). The CDR3 loop spans 16 amino acids. Trimming stripped 2 bases from V and 6 bases from J, with 19 bases between. The germline gives CDR1 SEHNR, CDR2 FQNEAQ (reference sequence). CDR3 sequence: CASSLSYGTGKAEAFF. CDR3 coding DNA: TGTGCCAGCAGCTTATCATATGGCACAGGGAAGGCTGAAGCTTTCTTT.

The chain recombines TRBV5-4 with TRBJ2-5; unclear D gene. The germline CDR1 and CDR2 sequences are SGHNT and YYREEE (reference sequence). Trimming cost V 0 bases and J 1 base, with 10 bases left between them. CDR3 length equals 15 residues. The CDR3 region is CASSLDLGPQETQYF. DNA for the CDR3: TGTGCCAGCAGCTTGGATCTAGGGCCCCAAGAGACCCAGTACTTC.

The gene calls are TRBV6-9 and TRBJ1-2; D is ambiguous. CDR3 length: 12 residues. CDR1 and CDR2 from the germline V gene are MNHGY and SVAAGI. Between the trimmed V and J ends, which lost 5 bases and 6 bases, there was a span of 10 bases. CDR3 sequence: CASSTHKDGYTF. CDR3 bases: TGTGCCAGCAGTACCCATAAGGATGGCTACACCTTC.